This entry lists 32 T cell receptor beta chains sequenced from one sample in a study of OX40 agonist ivuxolimab in advanced cancers. Sequencing was performed with immunoSEQ multiplex PCR; in TCRdb, only in-frame clones are kept and a portion is missing. The sample contains roughly 75,000 clones, about nine tenths of which appear only once. The input for sequencing was CD4+ or CD8+ T cells sorted from blood, taken in a trial of the OX40 agonist ivuxolimab. Receptor source: an adult with an advanced solid tumor such as melanoma, head and neck, liver or kidney cancer.

The rearrangement uses TRBV23-1 and TRBJ2-3, with D unclear. TRBV23-1 carries the ORF label, with uncertain function. CDR3 size: 15 residues. V was pared by 5 bases and J by 1 base, with 13 bases between. In nucleotides, the CDR3 is TGCGCCAGCAGTGGATTGGCAGAATGCACAGATACGCAGTATTTT. Translation gives CASSGLAECTDTQYF.

The genes are TRBV5-4 and TRBJ1-6; D may be TRBD1 (6 bases). In germline, CDR1 is SGHNT, CDR2 YYREEE (reference sequence). Trimming pared 0 bases from V and 3 bases from J, leaving 13 bases between. The length of the CDR3 is 17 residues. CDR3 nucleotides: TGTGCCAGCAGCTTGGTAGCAGGGGTGGGCTATAATTCACCCCTCCACTTT. This sequence encodes CASSLVAGVGYNSPLHF. Drawing the rest from reference TRBV5-4 and TRBJ1-6, the complete variable domain is ETGVTQSPTHLIKTRGQQVTLRCSSQSGHNTVSWYQQALGQGPQFIFQYYREEENGRGNFPPRFSGLQFPNYSSELNVNALELDDSALYLCASSLVAGVGYNSPLHFGNGTRLTVT.

The chain is built from TRBV4-2 and TRBJ2-5, with TRBD2 identical over 12 bases. The germline V gene encodes CDR1 LGHNA and CDR2 YNFKEQ. This CDR3 region has 16 residues. With 0 bases clipped from V and 5 bases from J, the junction kept 4 bases outside the gene matches. Written as DNA, the CDR3 is TGTGCCAGCAGCCAAGAGACTAGCGGGAGAATGGAGACCCAGTACTTC. It is translated as CASSQETSGRMETQYF.

The chain joins TRBV11-2 to TRBJ2-2; D perhaps matches TRBD2 (7 bases). CDR1 is SGHAT, CDR2 FQNNGV, per germline. The length of the CDR3 is 16 residues. Trimming took off 5 bases at V and 6 bases at J, with 19 bases between the two ends. CDR3 protein: CASSPPRGAGSGELFF. In nucleotides, the CDR3 is TGTGCCAGCAGCCCCCCCCGGGGGGCCGGTTCCGGGGAGCTGTTTTTT.

J is TRBJ1-2 and V is TRBV19; 8 bases align to TRBD1. The trim removed 8 bases at V and 1 base at J, leaving 6 bases unmatched. CDR1 is LNHDA and CDR2 is SQIVND in the germline V gene (reference sequence). The CDR3 loop spans 14 amino acids. CDR3 amino acids: CASWTGRHNYGYTF. The CDR3 DNA reads as TGTGCCAGTTGGACAGGGAGACATAACTATGGCTACACCTTC.

The V and J genes are TRBV28 and TRBJ2-3, with no clear D. The V end lost 5 bases, the J end lost 6 bases, and 9 bases lay between the germline ends. The CDR3 length is 12 residues. CDR1 and CDR2 (germline): MDHEN, SYDVKM. The DNA for the CDR3 is TGTGCCAGCAGTATCCAGGAGGATACGCAGTATTTT. Encoded protein: CASSIQEDTQYF. Complete variable domain (other parts from reference TRBV28 and TRBJ2-3): DVKVTQSSRYLVKRTGEKVFLECVQDMDHENMFWYRQDPGLGLRLIYFSYDVKMKEKGDIPEGYSVSREKKERFSLILESASTNQTSMYLCASSIQEDTQYFGPGTRLTVL.

This clone appeared once. This chain uses TRBV4-1 with TRBJ1-1, with a possible D match to TRBD1 (5 bases). CDR1 and CDR2 (germline): MGHRA, YSYEKL. The CDR3 spans 13 residues. Deletions cut 2 bases from V and 7 bases from J, with 11 bases between. In DNA, the CDR3 is TGCGCCAGCAGCCAATATAATACAGGTGAAGCTTTCTTT. Residues: CASSQYNTGEAFF.

V is TRBV7-9 and J is TRBJ2-4; D uncertain. V was cut by 0 bases and J by 6 bases, with 6 bases left in between. Germline CDR1 reads SEHNR; CDR2 reads FQNEAQ (reference sequence). This CDR3 is built from 13 residues. Here the CDR3 DNA reads TGTGCCAGCAGCTTAGCCGGAGCAAACATTCAGTACTTC. It translates to CASSLAGANIQYF.

The V and J genes are TRBV30 and TRBJ2-6, with D possibly matching TRBD1 (6 bases). The ends were cut back, 5 bases at V and 13 bases at J, with 24 bases in the middle. This CDR3 spans 15 amino acids. The germline V gene encodes CDR1 GTSNPN and CDR2 SVGIG (reference sequence). The DNA for the CDR3 is TGTGCCTGGTCACACAAAAGGGGAGACAGGCCGGTCCTGACTTTC. Its translation: CAWSHKRGDRPVLTF. Together with reference TRBV30 and TRBJ2-6, the CDR3 gives the full variable domain: SQTIHQWPATLVQPVGSPLSLECTVEGTSNPNLYWYRQAAGRGLQLLFYSVGIGQISSEVPQNLSASRPQDRQFILSSKKLLLSDSGFYLCAWSHKRGDRPVLTFGAGSRLTVL.

The chain combines TRBV5-8 with TRBJ2-5; 9 positions agree with TRBD1. The last part of the DNA fits TRBJ2-7 better; the J call may be wrong. Germline CDR1 is SGHTS and CDR2 is YDEGEE. This CDR3 region has 15 residues. CDR3 sequence: CASSLMDRGTYEQYF. The CDR3 DNA reads TGTGCCAGCAGCTTGATGGACAGGGGAACCTACGAGCAGTACTTC.

This clone was found a few times. J is TRBJ2-3 and V is TRBV5-5; 10 bases agree with TRBD1. CDR3 length: 18 amino acids. CDR1 is SGHKS and CDR2 is YYEKEE in the germline V gene (reference sequence). Unmatched junction bases numbered 12, after V lost 3 bases and J lost 2 bases. Here the CDR3 DNA reads TGTGCCAGCAGCTGGGGTCGACCGGGACAGGGGTTCACAGATACGCAGTATTTT. Translating gives CASSWGRPGQGFTDTQYF.

The chain combines TRBV2 with TRBJ1-2; perhaps TRBD1 as D (6 bases). This CDR3 region has 14 residues. V lost 8 bases to trimming and J lost 4 bases, with 17 bases between them. CDR1 SNHLY and CDR2 FYNNEI come from the germline V gene. The DNA of the CDR3 is TGTGCCAGCGCGCGAACAGGGCTCGGCTATGGCTACACCTTC. Translating gives CASARTGLGYGYTF.

The chain employs TRBV13 and TRBJ2-3; TRBD2 matches at 12 bases. Germline V gene data show CDR1 as PRHDT and CDR2 as FYEKMQ (reference sequence). CDR3 size: 17 residues. Losses at the gene ends were 4 bases for V and 1 base for J; bases not matched to a gene: 6. In DNA form, the CDR3 reads TGTGCCAGCAGCTGGACTAGCGGGGATTGGGGCACAGATACGCAGTATTTT. As protein: CASSWTSGDWGTDTQYF.

This clone was observed a few times. CDR3 sequence (DNA): TGTGCCAGCAGCTATGGACAGGGTGAAGCTTTCTTT. Its protein is CASSYGQGEAFF. This rearrangement joins TRBV7-3 to TRBJ1-1; 8 positions agree with TRBD1. Unmatched junction bases numbered 2, after V lost 4 bases and J lost 7 bases. The germline V gene has CDR1 SGHTA and CDR2 FQGTGA. CDR3 size: 12 residues.

The V gene is TRBV14, the J gene TRBJ2-5; 9 bases align to TRBD2. This CDR3 has 16 amino acids. CDR1 and CDR2 from the germline V gene are SGHDN and FVKESK. The ends lost 3 bases at V and 4 bases at J; junction bases unmatched: 9. The CDR3 here is CASSQVSGGRGETQYF. CDR3 nucleotides: TGTGCCAGCAGCCAGGTTAGCGGGGGCCGTGGAGAGACCCAGTACTTC.

A single count supports this clone. The gene calls are TRBV5-1 and TRBJ1-3, with 9 nucleotides matching TRBD1. Trimming took 3 bases from V and 3 from J; bases not matched to a gene: 13. The CDR3 consists of 18 residues. Per the germline V gene, CDR1 is SGHRS and CDR2 is YFSETQ. The CDR3 DNA reads TGCGCCAGCAGCTGGATACCGACAGGGGGAAGAGGTGGAAACACCATATATTTT. Translating gives CASSWIPTGGRGGNTIYF.

This clone was picked up one time. The chain joins TRBV5-1 to TRBJ2-1; TRBD2 matches 8 bases. Germline assignment: CDR1 SGHRS and CDR2 YFSETQ. Trimming cost V 5 bases and J 8 bases; bases outside gene matches: 6. The CDR3 runs to 13 residues. This CDR3 reads CASRNSGSHEQFF. In nucleotides, the CDR3 is TGCGCCAGCAGAAACAGCGGGAGTCATGAGCAGTTCTTC.

The chain couples TRBV11-2 to TRBJ2-7; D may match TRBD1 or TRBD2 (5 bases each). The CDR3 length is 15 residues. Trimming shortened V by 3 bases and J by 2 bases, and 14 bases separated the two germline ends. Germline lookup yields CDR1 SGHAT and CDR2 FQNNGV. The CDR3 protein is CASSFGDRPTYEQYF. CDR3 sequence (DNA): TGTGCCAGCAGCTTCGGGGACCGCCCGACCTACGAGCAGTACTTC.

This clone was recorded once. The V gene is TRBV9, the J gene TRBJ2-5; 8 nucleotides line up with TRBD2. The CDR3 runs 15 residues. CDR1 is SGDLS, CDR2 YYNGEE, per germline. The V segment lost 0 bases and the J segment 4 bases; nucleotides outside the gene matches: 5. CDR3 region: CASSVGFRGGETQYF. CDR3 nucleotide sequence: TGTGCCAGCAGCGTAGGATTCCGGGGGGGAGAGACCCAGTACTTC.

The sample holds a few counts of this clone. This chain uses TRBV5-4 with TRBJ2-1, with 13 bases lining up with TRBD2. Per germline, CDR1 SGHNT and CDR2 YYREEE (reference sequence). V lost 4 bases, J lost 7 bases, and 5 bases stayed unmatched. The CDR3 loop spans 15 amino acids. CDR3 region: CASSPRLAGGNEQFF. The CDR3 nucleotides read TGTGCCAGCAGCCCAAGACTAGCGGGAGGAAATGAGCAGTTCTTC.

This clone was observed a handful of times. The chain couples TRBV6-5 to TRBJ1-6; TRBD1 is a possible D gene (6 bases). Trimming stripped 2 bases from V and 7 bases from J, with 12 bases between. The CDR3 spans 15 residues. Germline V gives CDR1 MNHEY, CDR2 SVGAGI. CDR3 residues: CASSYGRGGNSPLHF. The DNA of the CDR3 is TGTGCCAGCAGTTACGGCAGGGGTGGGAATTCACCCCTCCACTTT.

The CDR3 DNA sequence: TGTGCCAGCAGCTTGGGGAAGAACACTGAAGCTTTCTTT. Translating it yields CASSLGKNTEAFF. This rearrangement joins TRBV5-6 to TRBJ1-1; no clear D. Trimming removed 0 bases from V and 1 base from J, with 4 bases in between. The germline CDR1 and CDR2 sequences are SGHDT and YYEEEE. This CDR3 region has 13 residues.

V is TRBV9 and J is TRBJ2-1, with D possibly being TRBD1 (5 bases). Trimming stripped 3 bases from V and 5 bases from J, with 15 bases between. Germline V lookup: CDR1 SGDLS, CDR2 YYNGEE. The CDR3 has 15 amino acids. This chain's CDR3 is CASSASGREDNEQFF. In nucleotides, the CDR3 is TGTGCCAGCAGCGCTTCGGGCAGGGAAGACAATGAGCAGTTCTTC. Full variable domain (outside the CDR3, taken from reference TRBV9 and TRBJ2-1): DSGVTQTPKHLITATGQRVTLRCSPRSGDLSVYWYQQSLDQGLQFLIQYYNGEERAKGNILERFSAQQFPDLHSELNLSSLELGDSALYFCASSASGREDNEQFFGPGTRLTVL.

This chain uses TRBV18 with TRBJ2-7; D is uncertain. The CDR3 extends over 14 amino acids. Trimming removed 2 bases at V and 3 bases at J, with 11 bases between. Germline CDR1 and CDR2: KGHSH and LQKENI. DNA for the CDR3: TGTGCCAGCTCACCATCACATTCCAGCTACGAGCAGTACTTC. Translating gives CASSPSHSSYEQYF.

V gene TRBV11-2 combines with J gene TRBJ1-1; no firm D call. Trimming took off 5 bases at V and 1 base at J, with 8 bases between the two ends. The CDR3 sequence is 13 residues long. Germline loops: CDR1 SGHAT, CDR2 FQNNGV. CDR3 loop: CASSRNKNTEAFF. The CDR3 DNA reads TGTGCCAGCAGCAGAAACAAGAACACTGAAGCTTTCTTT.

V usage is TRBV2 and J usage is TRBJ1-1; 9 bases align to TRBD1. With V trimmed by 4 bases and J by 4 bases, 7 bases remained unmatched. The CDR3 consists of 15 residues. Germline V lookup: CDR1 SNHLY, CDR2 FYNNEI. The CDR3 region has the DNA TGTGCCAGCAGTGTGCGGGACAGGGAAGGCACTGAAGCTTTCTTT. It codes for CASSVRDREGTEAFF.

The chain couples TRBV28 to TRBJ2-7; D uncertain. Germline loops: CDR1 MDHEN, CDR2 SYDVKM. The CDR3 loop spans 13 amino acids. With 3 bases removed from V and 0 bases from J, the gap between germline ends came to 6 bases. Here the CDR3 DNA reads TGTGCCAGCAGTTTCAGTCTCTCCTACGAGCAGTACTTC. Translated, it gives CASSFSLSYEQYF.

CDR3 loop: CASGPQAGRKEKLFF. CDR3 sequence (DNA): TGCGCCAGCGGTCCCCAAGCGGGGAGGAAGGAAAAACTGTTTTTT. The chain carries TRBV4-1 and TRBJ1-4; D is ambiguous. This CDR3 contains 15 residues. The V gene lost 8 bases and the J gene lost 8 bases, with 21 bases spanning the gap. CDR1 MGHRA and CDR2 YSYEKL come from the germline V gene.

V and J are TRBV9 and TRBJ2-2; TRBD1 matches 10 bases. The CDR3 is 15 residues long. With V trimmed by 4 bases and J by 3 bases, 3 bases remained unmatched. CDR1 and CDR2 from the germline V gene are SGDLS and YYNGEE. The CDR3 nucleotides are TGTGCCAGCAGCTTGGGACAGGGGTACACCGGGGAGCTGTTTTTT. Its translation: CASSLGQGYTGELFF.

The chain links TRBV4-3 to TRBJ1-4; 7 bases agree with TRBD1. V was pared by 5 bases and J by 4 bases, with 7 bases of the junction left unmatched. This CDR3 is built from 15 residues. Germline loops: CDR1 LGHNA, CDR2 YSLEER. The CDR3 reads CASSKGDSDNEKLFF. The CDR3, as DNA: TGCGCCAGCAGCAAGGGGGACAGTGATAATGAAAAACTGTTTTTT.

The V and J genes are TRBV15 and TRBJ1-6, with D uncertain. The CDR3 has 12 residues. The germline V and J ends were trimmed by 1 base and 7 bases, with 2 bases remaining between them. Germline assignment: CDR1 LNHNV and CDR2 YYDKDF (reference sequence). In nucleotides, the CDR3 is TGTGCCACCAGCAGAGTAAATTCACCCCTCCACTTT. Protein product: CATSRVNSPLHF.

Regarding this clone: The germline gene is not matched at one end of the junction; a read error may be the cause. The chain carries TRBV19 and TRBJ1-5; a weak D match, TRBD1 (5 bases). Germline CDR1 LNHDA, CDR2 SQIVND (reference sequence). This CDR3 has 16 amino acids. The CDR3 region is CASSIHRIDSNRPQHF. Written as DNA, the CDR3 is TGTGCCAGTAGTATCCACAGGATAGATAGCAATCGGCCCCAGCATTTT.